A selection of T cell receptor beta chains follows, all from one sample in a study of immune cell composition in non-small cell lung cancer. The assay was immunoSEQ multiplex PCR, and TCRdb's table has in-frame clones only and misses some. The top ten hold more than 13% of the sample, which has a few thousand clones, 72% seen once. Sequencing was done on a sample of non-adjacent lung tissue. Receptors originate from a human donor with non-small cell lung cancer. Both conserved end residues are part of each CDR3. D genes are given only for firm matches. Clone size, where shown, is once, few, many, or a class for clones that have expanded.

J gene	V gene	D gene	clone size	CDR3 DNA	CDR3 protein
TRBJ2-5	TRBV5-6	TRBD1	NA	TGTGCCAGCAGCTTGGACCTAGGACAGGAGGAAGAGACCCAGTACTTC	CASSLDLGQEEETQYF
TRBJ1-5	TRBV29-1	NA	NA	TGCAGCGTTAGGGACAATCATAATCAGCCCCAGCATTTT	CSVRDNHNQPQHF
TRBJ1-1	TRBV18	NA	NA	TGTGCCAGCTCACCGGGGCAGGGAAGCACTGAAGCTTTCTTT	CASSPGQGSTEAFF
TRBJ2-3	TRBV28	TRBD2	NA	TGTGCCGCAGGGAGGGATTCCACAGATACGCAGTATTTT	CAAGRDSTDTQYF
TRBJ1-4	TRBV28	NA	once	TGTGCCAGCAGTTCCGGACAGCTTGCAACTAATGAAAAACTGTTTTTT	CASSSGQLATNEKLFF
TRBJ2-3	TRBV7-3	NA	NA	TGTGCCAGCAGCTTAGGACAATCTATGGATACGCAGTATTTT	CASSLGQSMDTQYF
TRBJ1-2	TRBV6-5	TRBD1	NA	TGTGCCAGCAGTTACGGGACAGGGGGGACCTATGGCTACACCTTC	CASSYGTGGTYGYTF
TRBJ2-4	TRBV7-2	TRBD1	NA	TGTGCCAGCAGCTTCGACGGACAGGCAAACATTCAGTACTTC	CASSFDGQANIQYF
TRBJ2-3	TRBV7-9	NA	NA	TGTGCCAGCAGCTTACTCTGGGGCTCCACTAGCACAGATACGCAGTATTTT	CASSLLWGSTSTDTQYF
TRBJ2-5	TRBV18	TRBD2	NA	TGTGCCAGCTCACCCACGAGACTAGCGGTGGGTGGAGGAGGAGAGACCCAGTACTTC	CASSPTRLAVGGGGETQYF
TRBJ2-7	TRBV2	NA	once	TGTGCCAGCAGTCCGAAGCGCGCGGGCGAGCAGTACTTC	CASSPKRAGEQYF
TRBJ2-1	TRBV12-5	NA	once	TGTGCTAGTGGTTTGGTTGAGATTGGTGAGCAGTTCTTC	CASGLVEIGEQFF
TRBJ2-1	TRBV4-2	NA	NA	TGTGCCAGCAGCCCAGATTTTGCGGGGTCCTACAATGAGCAGTTCTTC	CASSPDFAGSYNEQFF